A selection of T cell receptor beta chains follows, all from one sample in a study of T cells in Graves' hyperthyroidism and ophthalmopathy. MiXCR was run by TCRdb on the multiplex PCR reads, yielding one entry per CDR3 protein. The sample lists some 360,000 distinct CDR3 sequences, 18% occurring once. The sample taken for sequencing was blood. These receptors were obtained from a woman in her 40s with Graves' ophthalmopathy. Both conserved end residues are part of each CDR3. D genes are given only for firm matches. Only some rows state a clone size, as once, few, many or a class for expanded clones.

D gene | J gene | clone size | V gene | CDR3 protein | CDR3 DNA
NA | TRBJ1-3 | NA | TRBV2 | CASSEALGGAGNTIYF | TGTGCCAGCAGTGAAGCATTGGGAGGGGCTGGAAACACCATATATTTT
NA | TRBJ1-3 | many | TRBV30 | CAWSVGDTIYF | TGTGCCTGGAGTGTAGGGGACACCATATATTTT
TRBD1 | TRBJ1-1 | few | TRBV4-2 | CASSQEWTGLNTEAFF | TGTGCCAGCAGCCAAGAGTGGACAGGACTGAACACTGAAGCTTTCTTT
NA | TRBJ1-1 | many | TRBV20-1 | CSARDGTLNTEAFF | TGCAGTGCTAGGGACGGGACGCTGAACACTGAAGCTTTCTTT
TRBD2 | TRBJ2-7 | many | TRBV28 | CASSSFSGSYEQYF | TGTGCCAGCAGTTCATTTAGCGGGAGCTACGAGCAGTACTTC
NA | TRBJ1-1 | few | TRBV28 | CATRRRGSTEAFF | TGTGCCACGCGTCGGAGGGGAAGCACTGAAGCTTTCTTT
NA | TRBJ2-7 | many | TRBV6-2/TRBV6-3 | CASSADVRYEQYF | TGTGCCAGCAGTGCGGACGTACGCTACGAGCAGTACTTC
NA | TRBJ2-7 | many | TRBV11-2 | CASSLGLGSGYEQYF | TGTGCCAGCAGCTTAGGTTTAGGTAGCGGCTACGAGCAGTACTTC
TRBD1 | TRBJ2-7 | many | TRBV15 | CATSRDRGQGASYGQYF | TGTGCCACCAGCAGAGATCGGGGACAGGGGGCCTCCTACGGGCAGTACTTC
TRBD1 | TRBJ1-2 | NA | TRBV11-2 | CASSPNFRDSDYGYTF | TGTGCCAGCAGCCCGAATTTCCGGGACAGCGACTATGGCTACACCTTC
NA | TRBJ1-6 | NA | TRBV12-3/TRBV12-4 | CASRGGRNSPLHF | TGTGCCAGCAGGGGTGGGAGAAATTCACCCCTCCACTTT
NA | TRBJ1-5 | many | TRBV12-3/TRBV12-4 | CASSPSRGWNQPQHF | TGTGCCAGCAGTCCCTCACGGGGGTGGAATCAGCCCCAGCATTTT
NA | TRBJ1-2 | many | TRBV12-3/TRBV12-4 | CASSLGVDYGYTF | TGTGCCAGCAGTTTGGGGGTAGACTATGGCTACACCTTC
NA | TRBJ2-5 | many | TRBV6-5 | CASSNGPQETQYF | TGTGCCAGCAGTAACGGCCCCCAAGAGACCCAGTACTTC
TRBD2 | TRBJ2-5 | many | TRBV27 | CASSPIPGGETQYF | TGTGCCAGCAGTCCCATCCCGGGAGGGGAGACCCAGTACTTC
NA | TRBJ2-7 | many | TRBV30 | CAWSRIQGGTYEQYF | TGTGCCTGGAGCCGAATCCAGGGGGGGACCTACGAGCAGTACTTC
NA | TRBJ2-7 | many | TRBV6-1 | CASSEVFVKYEQYF | TGTGCCAGCAGTGAAGTGTTCGTTAAGTACGAGCAGTACTTC
TRBD1 | TRBJ2-3 | many | TRBV15 | CATSREWDSPTDTQYF | TGTGCCACCAGCAGAGAGTGGGACAGTCCCACAGATACGCAGTATTTT
NA | TRBJ2-4 | many | TRBV5-5 | CASSSNRVKNIQYF | TGTGCCAGCAGCTCGAACAGGGTCAAAAACATTCAGTACTTC
NA | TRBJ1-5 | many | TRBV6-4 | CASSDSESGPQHF | TGTGCCAGCAGTGACTCAGAATCAGGGCCCCAGCATTTT
TRBD1 | TRBJ1-2 | many | TRBV27 | CASSLLSSNRGPKDGYTF | TGTGCCAGCAGTCTCCTCTCTTCTAACAGGGGGCCTAAGGATGGCTACACCTTC
TRBD2 | TRBJ2-7 | many | TRBV6-1 | CASSNSGMGSYEQYF | TGTGCCAGCAGCAATAGCGGGATGGGATCCTACGAGCAGTACTTC
NA | TRBJ2-5 | NA | TRBV7-9 | CASSLGGEKTQYF | TGTGCCAGCAGCTTAGGGGGCGAAAAGACCCAGTACTTC
TRBD1 | TRBJ2-7 | NA | TRBV15 | CATSRDPGGQGHYEQYF | TGTGCCACCAGCAGAGATCCAGGGGGACAGGGACACTACGAGCAGTACTTC
NA | TRBJ2-7 | many | TRBV6-5 | CASSYMGGTYEQYF | TGTGCCAGCAGTTACATGGGGGGAACCTACGAGCAGTACTTC
NA | TRBJ1-3 | NA | TRBV5-1 | CASGLEGAASGNTIYF | TGCGCCAGCGGCTTGGAAGGGGCAGCCTCTGGAAACACCATATATTTT
TRBD1 | TRBJ2-4 | few | TRBV30 | CSWSVGGSLTKNIQYF | TGTTCCTGGAGTGTAGGGGGCTCTCTCACCAAAAACATTCAGTACTTC
NA | TRBJ1-5 | many | TRBV6-5 | CASSLRRENQPQHF | TGTGCCAGCAGTCTACGACGGGAAAATCAGCCCCAGCATTTT
TRBD1 | TRBJ2-7 | many | TRBV7-9 | CASSLIGQGADEQYF | TGTGCCAGCAGCTTAATTGGACAGGGGGCTGACGAGCAGTACTTC
NA | TRBJ2-2 | NA | TRBV20-1 | CSARTSANTGELFF | TGCAGTGCTAGGACGTCGGCTAACACCGGGGAGCTGTTTTTT
NA | TRBJ1-2 | many | TRBV20-1 | CSARGGSSSYGYTF | TGCAGTGCTAGAGGGGGCAGCAGCAGCTATGGCTACACCTTC
NA | TRBJ2-2 | many | TRBV12-5 | CASGLVSPSIRHTGELFF | TGTGCTAGTGGTTTGGTAAGCCCCTCAATAAGACACACCGGGGAGCTGTTTTTT
NA | TRBJ2-7 | many | TRBV30 | CAWSDWSYEQYF | TGTGCCTGGAGTGACTGGTCCTACGAGCAGTACTTC
NA | TRBJ1-2 | many | TRBV6-5 | CASSYSLSGDGYTF | TGTGCCAGCAGTTATAGTTTATCAGGGGATGGCTACACCTTC
NA | TRBJ1-5 | many | TRBV12-3/TRBV12-4 | CASTPGWGQPQHF | TGTGCCAGCACCCCAGGGTGGGGTCAGCCCCAGCATTTT
NA | TRBJ2-2 | many | TRBV20-1 | CSANKGESDTGELFF | TGCAGTGCTAACAAAGGGGAGTCCGACACCGGGGAGCTGTTTTTT
NA | TRBJ1-2 | many | TRBV12-3/TRBV12-4 | CASSFTPLPQSRYGYTF | TGTGCCAGCAGTTTCACTCCCCTCCCCCAAAGTCGGTATGGCTACACCTTC
NA | TRBJ1-1 | many | TRBV20-1 | CSARDPRSSHTEAFF | TGCAGTGCTAGAGACCCACGGTCATCCCACACTGAAGCTTTCTTT
TRBD2 | TRBJ2-1 | many | TRBV11-1 | CASSLARGLATNDNEQFF | TGTGCCAGCAGCTTAGCGAGGGGACTAGCGACGAATGACAATGAGCAGTTCTTC
NA | TRBJ2-7 | many | TRBV9 | CASSVGISTTYEQYF | TGTGCCAGCAGCGTAGGTATATCCACCACCTACGAGCAGTACTTC
NA | TRBJ2-7 | many | TRBV30 | CAWREGGTYEQYF | TGTGCCTGGAGAGAGGGGGGCACCTACGAGCAGTACTTC
NA | TRBJ2-5 | many | TRBV29-1 | CSVVKGQIETQYF | TGCAGCGTTGTTAAGGGGCAGATAGAGACCCAGTACTTC